A selection of T cell receptor beta chains follows, all from one sample in a study of early T cells in non-severe SARS-CoV-2 infection. TCRdb called the 5' RACE reads again in MiXCR, with one record for every CDR3 protein. The sample lists tens of thousands of distinct CDR3 sequences, about an eighth seen once, with 4% to 5% in the top ten. Sequenced material: whole blood. Every receptor here comes from an adult who was a healthcare worker with PCR-confirmed SARS-CoV-2 infection or an uninfected control (not recorded which). The CDR3 runs from the conserved cysteine through the conserved F or W.

v_gene,len,CDR3aa
TRBV27,16,CASSLGLAGVGETQYF
TRBV18,15,CASSTFRGDNQPQHF
TRBV9,15,CASSLRQGNQETQYF
TRBV19,13,CASSTGLGGTQYF
TRBV19,13,CASSIGQGHEQYF
TRBV6-1,13,CASTRTDSYEQYF
TRBV29-1,12,CSVGVQVETQYF
TRBV5-5,15,CASSSRQGVTGELFF
TRBV30,13,CAGRQTTNEKLFF
TRBV9,16,CASSKRDRGSTDTQYF
TRBV7-2,15,CASSFEAPLYNEQFF
TRBV10-1,13,CASSEPHTGELFF
TRBV7-9,13,CASSPSGSDTQYF
TRBV12-3/TRBV12-4,13,CASSPTGAGGYTF
TRBV13,16,CASSLGQIISGNTIYF
TRBV4-2,18,CASSQDPPGRRLTDTQYF
TRBV20-1,15,CSARDGQRPRETQYF
TRBV7-9,14,CATTPPSGVDTQYF
TRBV20-1,15,CSARDPEAGADEQYF
TRBV18,12,CASSTGDQPQHF
TRBV5-1,12,CASSGDEYGYTF
TRBV12-3/TRBV12-4,15,CASSHLGGPTDTQYF
TRBV20-1,14,CSAPWGSGANVLTF